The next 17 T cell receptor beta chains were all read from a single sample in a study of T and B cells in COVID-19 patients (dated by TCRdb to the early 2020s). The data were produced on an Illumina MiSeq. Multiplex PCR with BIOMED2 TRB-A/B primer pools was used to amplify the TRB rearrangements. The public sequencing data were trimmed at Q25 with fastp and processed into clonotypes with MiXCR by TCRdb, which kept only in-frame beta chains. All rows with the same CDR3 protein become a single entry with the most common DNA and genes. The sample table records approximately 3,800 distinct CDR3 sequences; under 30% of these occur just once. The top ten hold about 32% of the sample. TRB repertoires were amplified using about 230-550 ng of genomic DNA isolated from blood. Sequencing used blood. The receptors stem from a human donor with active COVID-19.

DNA of the CDR3: TGTGCCAGCTCACCGGGGGGCGGGGGAGCCTACAATGAGCAGTTCTTC. Protein sequence: CASSPGGGGAYNEQFF. The V and J genes are TRBV18 and TRBJ2-1; the D gene is possibly TRBD2 (7 bases). Germline V gives CDR1 KGHSH, CDR2 LQKENI. The CDR3 consists of 16 residues. Trimming removed 3 bases at V and 2 bases at J, with 14 bases between. Based on the CDR3 plus reference TRBV18 and TRBJ2-1, the full variable domain is NAGVMQNPRHLVRRRGQEARLRCSPMKGHSHVYWYRQLPEEGLKFMVYLQKENIIDESGMPKERFSAEFPKEGPSILRIQQVVRGDSAAYFCASSPGGGGAYNEQFFGPGTRLTVL.

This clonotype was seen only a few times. CDR3 nucleotide sequence: TGCGCCAGCAGCCTGGGGGGCTGGGGTCGTGAAGGCTACACCTTC. Translated: CASSLGGWGREGYTF. The chain employs TRBV5-1 and TRBJ1-2; possible D gene TRBD1, 6 bases. V dropped 4 bases and J dropped 8 bases, with 21 bases sitting between them. This CDR3 is built from 15 residues. Germline V lookup: CDR1 SGHRS, CDR2 YFSETQ.

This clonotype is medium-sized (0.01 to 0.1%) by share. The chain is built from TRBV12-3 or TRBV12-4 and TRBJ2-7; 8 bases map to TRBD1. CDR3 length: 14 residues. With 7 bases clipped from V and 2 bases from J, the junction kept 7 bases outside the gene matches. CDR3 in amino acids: CASTRTGPAYEQYF. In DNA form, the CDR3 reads TGTGCCAGCACTAGGACAGGGCCAGCCTACGAGCAGTACTTC.

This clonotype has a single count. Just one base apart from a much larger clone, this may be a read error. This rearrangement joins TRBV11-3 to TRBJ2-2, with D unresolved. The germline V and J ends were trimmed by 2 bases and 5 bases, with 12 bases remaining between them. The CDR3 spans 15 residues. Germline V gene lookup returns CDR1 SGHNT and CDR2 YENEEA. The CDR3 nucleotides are TGTGCCAGCAGCTTATCTTGGGGAAGGACCGGGGAGCTGTTTTTT. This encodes CASSLSWGRTGELFF.

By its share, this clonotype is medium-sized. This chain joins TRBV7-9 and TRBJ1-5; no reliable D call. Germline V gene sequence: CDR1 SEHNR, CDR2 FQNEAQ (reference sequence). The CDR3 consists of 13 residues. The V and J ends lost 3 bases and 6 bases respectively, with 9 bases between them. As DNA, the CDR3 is TGTGCCAGCAGCTTGGGCACGGGTCAGCCCCAGCATTTT. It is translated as CASSLGTGQPQHF. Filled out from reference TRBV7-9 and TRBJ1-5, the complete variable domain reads DTGVSQNPRHKITKRGQNVTFRCDPISEHNRLYWYRQTLGQGPEFLTYFQNEAQLEKSRLLSDRFSAERPKGSFSTLEIQRTEQGDSAMYLCASSLGTGQPQHFGDGTRLSIL.

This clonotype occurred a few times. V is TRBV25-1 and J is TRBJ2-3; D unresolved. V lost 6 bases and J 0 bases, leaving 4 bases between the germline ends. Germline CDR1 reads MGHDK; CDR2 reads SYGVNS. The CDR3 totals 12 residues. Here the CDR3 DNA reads TGTGCCAGCAGAAGAAGCACAGATACGCAGTATTTT. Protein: CASRRSTDTQYF.

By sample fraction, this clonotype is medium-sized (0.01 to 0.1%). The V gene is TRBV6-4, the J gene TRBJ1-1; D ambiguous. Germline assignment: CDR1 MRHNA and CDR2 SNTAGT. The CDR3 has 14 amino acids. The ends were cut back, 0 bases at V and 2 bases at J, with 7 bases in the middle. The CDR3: CASSDSAENTEAFF. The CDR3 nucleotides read TGTGCCAGCAGTGACTCTGCAGAAAACACTGAAGCTTTCTTT.

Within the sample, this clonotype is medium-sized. The CDR3 spells CASSSPAKTGTDTQYF. CDR3 sequence (DNA): TGTGCCAGCAGTTCCCCGGCGAAGACGGGCACAGATACGCAGTATTTT. The chain couples TRBV6-2 or TRBV6-3 to TRBJ2-3; unclear D gene. CDR3 length equals 16 residues. In germline, CDR1 is MNHEY, CDR2 SVGEGT. V gave up 4 bases and J gave up 1 base, with 15 bases separating them.

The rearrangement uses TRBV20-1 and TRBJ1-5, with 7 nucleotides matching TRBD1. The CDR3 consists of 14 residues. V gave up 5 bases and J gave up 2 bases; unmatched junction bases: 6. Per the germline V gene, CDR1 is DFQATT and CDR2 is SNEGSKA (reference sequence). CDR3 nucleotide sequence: TGCAGTGCTCGACAGGGCATGGGCAATCAGCCCCAGCATTTT. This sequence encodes CSARQGMGNQPQHF.

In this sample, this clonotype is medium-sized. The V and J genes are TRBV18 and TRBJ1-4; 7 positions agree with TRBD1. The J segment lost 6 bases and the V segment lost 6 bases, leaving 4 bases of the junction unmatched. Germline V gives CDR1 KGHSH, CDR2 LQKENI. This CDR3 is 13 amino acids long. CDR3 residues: CASSQGTDEKLFF. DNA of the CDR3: TGTGCCAGCTCCCAAGGGACAGATGAAAAACTGTTTTTT.

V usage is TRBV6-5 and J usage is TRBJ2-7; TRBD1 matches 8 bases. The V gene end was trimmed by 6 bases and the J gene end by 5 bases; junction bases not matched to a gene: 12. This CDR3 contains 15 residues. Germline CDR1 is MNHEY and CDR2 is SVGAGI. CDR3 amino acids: CASSGGQGSAHEQYF. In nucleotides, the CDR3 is TGTGCCAGCAGCGGTGGACAGGGTTCGGCCCACGAGCAGTACTTC.

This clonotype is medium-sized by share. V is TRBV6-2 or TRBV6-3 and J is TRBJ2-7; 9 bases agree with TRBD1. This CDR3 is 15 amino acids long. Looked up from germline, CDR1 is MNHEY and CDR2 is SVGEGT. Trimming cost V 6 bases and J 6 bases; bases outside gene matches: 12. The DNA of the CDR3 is TGTGCCAGCAGAGACAGGGGGGACCTCACGGGCGAGCAGTACTTC. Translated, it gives CASRDRGDLTGEQYF.

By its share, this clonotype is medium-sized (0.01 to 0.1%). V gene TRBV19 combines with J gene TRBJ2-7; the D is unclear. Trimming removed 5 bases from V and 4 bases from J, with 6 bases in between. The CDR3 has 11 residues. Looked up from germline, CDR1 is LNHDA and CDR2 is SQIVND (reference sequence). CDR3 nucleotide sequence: TGTGCCAGTAGTGTAGGGTACGAGCAGTACTTC. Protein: CASSVGYEQYF.

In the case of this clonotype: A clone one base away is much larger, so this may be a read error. The CDR3 nucleotides are TGTGCCAGCGGGGGATGGGGGAAGGAGAACTATGGCTACACCTTC. This gives the protein CASGGWGKENYGYTF. V usage is TRBV27 and J usage is TRBJ1-2; the D gene is possibly TRBD1 (5 bases). V was clipped by 8 bases and J by 2 bases, with 18 bases between them. The CDR3 loop spans 15 amino acids. Germline V lookup: CDR1 MNHEY, CDR2 SMNVEV (reference sequence).

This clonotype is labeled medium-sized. The CDR3 bases are TGTGCCAGCAGCCTCCCTGGGAGGGACCCCGAGGAATACAATGAGCAGTTCTTC. This gives the protein CASSLPGRDPEEYNEQFF. J is TRBJ2-1 and V is TRBV6-5; 7 bases agree with TRBD2. The CDR3 is 18 residues long. After removal of 6 bases from V and 4 bases from J, the junction contained 18 bases not matched to a gene. Germline loops: CDR1 MNHEY, CDR2 SVGAGI.

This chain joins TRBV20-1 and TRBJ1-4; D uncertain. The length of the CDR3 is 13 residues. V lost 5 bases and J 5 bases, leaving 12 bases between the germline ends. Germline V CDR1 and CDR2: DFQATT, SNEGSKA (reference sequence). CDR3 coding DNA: TGCAGTGCTCAGACCCCCAACAATGAAAAACTGTTTTTT. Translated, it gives CSAQTPNNEKLFF.

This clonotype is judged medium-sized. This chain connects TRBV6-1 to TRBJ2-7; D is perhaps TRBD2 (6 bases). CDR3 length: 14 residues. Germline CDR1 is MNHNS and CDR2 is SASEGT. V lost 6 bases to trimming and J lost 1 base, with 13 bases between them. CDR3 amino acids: CASRDGGRSYEQYF. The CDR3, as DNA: TGTGCCAGCAGGGACGGGGGTCGTTCCTACGAGCAGTACTTC.